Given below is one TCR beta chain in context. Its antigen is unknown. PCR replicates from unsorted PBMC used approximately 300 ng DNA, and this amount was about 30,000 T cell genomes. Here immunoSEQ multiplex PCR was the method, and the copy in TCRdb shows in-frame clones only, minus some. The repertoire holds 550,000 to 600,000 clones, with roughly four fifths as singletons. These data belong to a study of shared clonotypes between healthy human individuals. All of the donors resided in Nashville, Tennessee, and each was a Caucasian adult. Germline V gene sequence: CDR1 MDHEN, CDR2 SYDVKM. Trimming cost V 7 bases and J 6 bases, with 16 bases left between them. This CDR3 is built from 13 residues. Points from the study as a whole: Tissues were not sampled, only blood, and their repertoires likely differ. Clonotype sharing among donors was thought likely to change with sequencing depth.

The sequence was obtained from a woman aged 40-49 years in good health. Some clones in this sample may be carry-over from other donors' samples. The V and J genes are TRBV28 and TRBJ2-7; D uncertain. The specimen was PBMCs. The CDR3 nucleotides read TGTGCCAGCACATCCTTGACGCTTGGCGAGCAGTACTTC. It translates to CASTSLTLGEQYF. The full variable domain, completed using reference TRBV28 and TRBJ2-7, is DVKVTQSSRYLVKRTGEKVFLECVQDMDHENMFWYRQDPGLGLRLIYFSYDVKMKEKGDIPEGYSVSREKKERFSLILESASTNQTSMYLCASTSLTLGEQYFGPGTRLTVT.